This T cell receptor (beta chain) is from a study of cytomegalovirus exposure and HLA in healthy donors. The CDR3 is made up of 14 amino acids. V was cut by 5 bases and J by 3 bases, with 8 bases left in between. Germline values: CDR1 SNHLY, CDR2 FYNNEI. A multiplex PCR was run with 60 Vbeta primers and 13 Jbeta primers. Assay: immunoSEQ multiplex PCR; the TCRdb copy retains only in-frame clones and omits some. In the table there are 110,000 or so clones, around 68% of which are singletons. The sequence was obtained from a woman in her thirties or forties in good health and CMV-seropositive. V gene TRBV2 combines with J gene TRBJ1-6, with D possibly being TRBD1 (6 bases). Material for sequencing was PBMCs. The CDR3 sequence is CASSRTDYNSPLHF. Written as DNA, the CDR3 is TGTGCCAGCAGTCGGACAGACTATAATTCACCCCTCCACTTT.